Below, 32 T cell receptor beta chains from the same sample are listed, as sequenced in a study of cytomegalovirus exposure and HLA in healthy donors. The PCR made use of 60 Vbeta and 13 Jbeta primers. Sequencing was performed with immunoSEQ multiplex PCR; in TCRdb, only in-frame clones are kept and a portion is missing. The sample includes 150,000 to 200,000 clones, 70% to 85% of them seen just once. The sequenced material came from PBMCs. The source is a man aged 45-60 years in good health and CMV-seropositive.

The rearrangement uses TRBV5-6 and TRBJ2-7; 9 bases are shared with TRBD1. This CDR3 has 17 amino acids. V lost 2 bases and J lost 2; bases outside the gene matches: 11. Germline lookup yields CDR1 SGHDT and CDR2 YYEEEE. The chain's CDR3 is CASSLGPGTGIPYEQYF. The CDR3 DNA sequence: TGTGCCAGCAGCTTAGGGCCCGGGACAGGGATACCCTACGAGCAGTACTTC.

The rearrangement joins TRBV9 to TRBJ1-1, with TRBD1 as a possible D gene (5 bases). Germline V gene lookup returns CDR1 SGDLS and CDR2 YYNGEE. V lost 2 bases to trimming and J lost 2 bases, with 28 bases between them. This CDR3 comprises 20 residues. The DNA of the CDR3 is TGTGCCAGCAGCGTGACCCTCAGGGCCATATCTCCTCAATTTAACACTGAAGCTTTCTTT. Translated, it gives CASSVTLRAISPQFNTEAFF.

This chain joins TRBV11-2 and TRBJ1-1; 9 nucleotides align to TRBD1. Germline CDR1 reads SGHAT; CDR2 reads FQNNGV. This CDR3 contains 15 residues. The V and J ends lost 1 base and 2 bases, in that order; junction bases with no gene match: 2. CDR3 sequence: CASSLGQGGNTEAFF. The CDR3 DNA follows: TGTGCCAGCAGCTTAGGACAGGGGGGAAACACTGAAGCTTTCTTT.

V is TRBV27 and J is TRBJ1-1; a possible D gene is TRBD1 (6 bases). V was cut by 0 bases and J by 4 bases, with 9 bases left in between. CDR1 and CDR2 from the germline V gene are MNHEY and SMNVEV (reference sequence). This CDR3 is built from 14 residues. The CDR3 sequence is CASSLSIRGTEAFF. The CDR3, as DNA: TGTGCCAGCAGTTTATCGATCAGGGGCACTGAAGCTTTCTTT.

The genes are TRBV5-1 and TRBJ2-2; possibly TRBD1 for D (7 bases). The CDR3 is made up of 18 amino acids. In germline, CDR1 is SGHRS, CDR2 YFSETQ. V dropped 1 base and J dropped 4 bases, with 20 bases sitting between them. The CDR3 DNA reads TGCGCCAGCAGCTTGCCACACGGAGGGGGCGTGGGCACCGGGGAGCTGTTTTTT. Its translation is CASSLPHGGGVGTGELFF.

This chain connects TRBV6-1 to TRBJ1-1; D is possibly TRBD1 (5 bases). The germline CDR1 and CDR2 sequences are MNHNS and SASEGT. Deletions cut 2 bases from V and 0 bases from J, with 7 bases between. CDR3 size: 14 residues. The CDR3 region has the DNA TGTGCCAGCAGTGAAAGGGGCATGAACACTGAAGCTTTCTTT. Translated, it gives CASSERGMNTEAFF.

This clone was detected only once. This chain connects TRBV7-2 to TRBJ1-6, with D hard to call. The germline V gene encodes CDR1 SGHTA and CDR2 FQGNSA. The CDR3 loop spans 12 amino acids. Trimming shortened V by 6 bases and J by 5 bases, and 5 bases separated the two germline ends. CDR3 nucleotide sequence: TGTGCCAGCAGTTTCGATAATTCACCCCTCCACTTT. Its protein product is CASSFDNSPLHF.

This clone came up many times. The chain links TRBV19 to TRBJ2-3, with TRBD2 matching 10 bases. From germline, CDR1 is LNHDA and CDR2 SQIVND (reference sequence). CDR3 length: 14 residues. Trimming cost V 5 bases and J 3 bases; bases outside gene matches: 2. The CDR3 DNA is TGTGCCAGTAGTCTTAGCGGGAGGACAGATACGCAGTATTTT. It encodes CASSLSGRTDTQYF.

This chain connects TRBV5-6 to TRBJ1-2, with 11 bases aligning to TRBD1. V shed 4 bases, J shed 8 bases, and the junction held 7 bases outside the gene matches. CDR3 size: 14 residues. Germline V CDR1 and CDR2: SGHDT, YYEEEE. The CDR3 sequence: CASSAGQGAAGYTF. CDR3 DNA sequence: TGTGCCAGCAGCGCCGGACAGGGGGCAGCCGGCTACACCTTC.

The chain recombines TRBV10-2 with TRBJ2-3; 10 nucleotides align to TRBD2. With V trimmed by 7 bases and J by 0 bases, 4 bases remained unmatched. This CDR3 comprises 15 residues. The V gene's germline CDR1 is WSHSY and CDR2 SAAADI. The CDR3 is CASKGLAASTDTQYF. CDR3 DNA sequence: TGCGCCAGCAAAGGACTAGCGGCTAGCACAGATACGCAGTATTTT.

DNA for the CDR3: TGTGCCAGCAGCCCCTCTGCACGTTTGGCTGCTTTCTTT. It specifies CASSPSARLAAFF. J is TRBJ1-1 and V is TRBV7-2; D remains unclear. Germline V gene sequence: CDR1 SGHTA, CDR2 FQGNSA. V was clipped by 5 bases and J by 11 bases, with 18 bases between them. The length of the CDR3 is 13 residues.

This chain joins TRBV11-2 and TRBJ1-2; D not certain. The CDR3 is made up of 16 amino acids. Looked up from germline, CDR1 is SGHAT and CDR2 is FQNNGV. With 4 bases removed from V and 8 bases from J, the gap between germline ends came to 23 bases. CDR3 DNA sequence: TGTGCCAGCAGCTCCCGGCCGGGAGATCAAACGGGGGGCTACACCTTC. This codes for CASSSRPGDQTGGYTF.

This clone was detected only a few times. This chain connects TRBV7-7 to TRBJ2-3; no firm D call. Trimming pared 5 bases from V and 6 bases from J, leaving 12 bases between. CDR1 SSHAT and CDR2 FNYEAQ come from the germline V gene (reference sequence). CDR3 length: 13 amino acids. As DNA, the CDR3 is TGTGCCAGCAGCCCCTCTCTAGTGGATACGCAGTATTTT. This translates into CASSPSLVDTQYF. Supplemented by reference TRBV7-7 and TRBJ2-3, the full variable domain reads GAGVSQSPRYKVTKRGQDVTLRCDPISSHATLYWYQQALGQGPEFLTYFNYEAQPDKSGLPSDRFSAERPEGSISTLTIQRTEQRDSAMYRCASSPSLVDTQYFGPGTRLTVL.

The V call is TRBV7-8, the J call TRBJ2-5; tentative D call: TRBD2 (5 bases). Trimming took off 2 bases at V and 5 bases at J, with 12 bases between the two ends. The CDR3 has 14 amino acids. CDR1 SGHVS and CDR2 FQNEAQ come from the germline V gene. The DNA for the CDR3 is TGTGCCAGCAGCTTAAGGGCGGGTCGGGAGACCCAGTACTTC. Its protein product is CASSLRAGRETQYF.

The chain is built from TRBV7-8 and TRBJ1-1; 9 bases are a match to TRBD1. This CDR3 region has 17 residues. Germline loops: CDR1 SGHVS, CDR2 FQNEAQ. V lost 5 bases, J lost 3 bases, and 13 bases stayed unmatched. The CDR3 reads CASSREGQGWGDTEAFF. Written as DNA, the CDR3 is TGTGCCAGCAGCCGAGAGGGACAGGGCTGGGGGGACACTGAAGCTTTCTTT.

The sample holds one count of this clone. The rearrangement uses TRBV11-2 and TRBJ2-5, with 8 bases lining up with TRBD1. With V trimmed by 5 bases and J by 6 bases, 5 bases remained unmatched. This CDR3 contains 13 residues. Germline V CDR1 and CDR2: SGHAT, FQNNGV. CDR3 bases: TGTGCCAGCAGCCCAGGGGGCGAAAAGACCCAGTACTTC. It specifies CASSPGGEKTQYF.

The J gene is TRBJ2-1, the V gene TRBV9; 8 bases are shared with TRBD2. The ends lost 0 bases at V and 6 bases at J; junction bases unmatched: 5. The CDR3 is 15 amino acids. In germline, CDR1 is SGDLS, CDR2 YYNGEE. CDR3 in amino acids: CASSVEPGGLNEQFF. Written as DNA, the CDR3 is TGTGCCAGCAGCGTAGAACCGGGGGGGCTCAATGAGCAGTTCTTC.

The V call is TRBV5-5, the J call TRBJ2-7; 8 bases line up with TRBD2. The trim removed 0 bases at V and 0 bases at J, leaving 5 bases unmatched. This CDR3 comprises 16 residues. Germline V CDR1 and CDR2: SGHKS, YYEKEE (reference sequence). CDR3 residues: CASSLARSGGSYEQYF. The CDR3 DNA reads TGTGCCAGCAGCTTGGCCAGAAGCGGGGGCTCCTACGAGCAGTACTTC.

This chain uses TRBV19 with TRBJ2-3, with D possibly matching TRBD2 (5 bases). Germline loops: CDR1 LNHDA, CDR2 SQIVND (reference sequence). Trimming took 8 bases from V and 2 from J, leaving 11 bases between them. The CDR3 is made up of 13 amino acids. CDR3 protein: CASAGIITDTQYF. DNA of the CDR3: TGTGCCAGTGCCGGGATTATCACAGATACGCAGTATTTT.

V is TRBV5-1 and J is TRBJ1-1; TRBD1 matches at 8 bases. CDR3 length equals 15 residues. The trim removed 4 bases at V and 11 bases at J, leaving 16 bases unmatched. Germline CDR1 SGHRS, CDR2 YFSETQ. This chain's CDR3 is CASSRLDRVGVGAFF. The CDR3 nucleotides are TGCGCCAGCAGCCGGTTGGACAGGGTTGGGGTCGGGGCTTTCTTT.

V usage is TRBV11-2 and J usage is TRBJ2-1; perhaps TRBD2 as D (6 bases). There are 13 residues in the CDR3. Trimming shortened V by 4 bases and J by 3 bases, and 7 bases separated the two germline ends. Germline CDR1 is SGHAT and CDR2 is FQNNGV. CDR3 nucleotide sequence: TGTGCCAGCAGCTCGGGACTCTACAATGAGCAGTTCTTC. As protein: CASSSGLYNEQFF.

This clone was seen a few times. The chain has TRBV28 and TRBJ2-7; 8 bases are shared with TRBD1. Germline V gives CDR1 MDHEN, CDR2 SYDVKM. The length of the CDR3 is 13 residues. V gave up 5 bases and J gave up 6 bases; unmatched junction bases: 6. The CDR3 region has the DNA TGTGCCAGCAGTCGAGGGACAGGCCGCGAGCAGTACGTC. It yields the protein CASSRGTGREQYV.

In DNA form, the CDR3 reads TGTGCCAGCAGCTTCAGGGGGAGCTCCTACAATGAGCAGTTCTTC. Protein: CASSFRGSSYNEQFF. The chain joins TRBV7-9 to TRBJ2-1; 7 nucleotides line up with TRBD1. Unmatched junction bases numbered 2, after V lost 3 bases and J lost 0 bases. The CDR3 has 15 residues. Germline CDR1 SEHNR, CDR2 FQNEAQ (reference sequence).

J is TRBJ2-7 and V is TRBV5-1; D remains ambiguous. The V end was cut by 1 base, the J end by 1 base, with 9 bases between. The germline V gene encodes CDR1 SGHRS and CDR2 YFSETQ. This CDR3 is 14 amino acids long. The DNA for the CDR3 is TGCGCCAGCAGCTTGAACGGAGTTTCCTACGAGCAGTACTTC. Translating it yields CASSLNGVSYEQYF.

V and J are TRBV19 and TRBJ2-7; the match to TRBD2 covers 7 bases. Germline V CDR1 and CDR2: LNHDA, SQIVND (reference sequence). J gave up 1 base and V 6 bases, and 6 bases lay outside the gene matches. The CDR3 has 14 amino acids. CDR3 residues: CASRYGEGSYEQYF. As DNA, the CDR3 is TGTGCCAGTAGATATGGGGAGGGGTCCTACGAGCAGTACTTC.

This CDR3 is CAISTFAGDTQYF. CDR3 nucleotide sequence: TGTGCCATCAGCACTTTCGCGGGAGATACGCAGTATTTT. This chain uses TRBV10-3 with TRBJ2-3; maybe TRBD2 (5 bases). Germline CDR1 is ENHRY and CDR2 is SYGVKD. There are 13 residues in the CDR3. V was cut by 6 bases and J by 5 bases, with 12 bases left in between.

The gene calls are TRBV27 and TRBJ2-5, with 7 bases aligning to TRBD1. Trimming removed 2 bases from V and 2 bases from J; junction bases left unmatched: 5. The germline gives CDR1 MNHEY, CDR2 SMNVEV (reference sequence). The CDR3 consists of 15 residues. CDR3 nucleotide sequence: TGTGCCAGCAGTTTAGTTGGGGACAGTCAAGAGACCCAGTACTTC. This codes for CASSLVGDSQETQYF.

The rearrangement uses TRBV27 and TRBJ1-1; D is possibly TRBD1 (6 bases). CDR1 and CDR2 (germline): MNHEY, SMNVEV (reference sequence). There are 14 residues in the CDR3. Trimming removed 3 bases from V and 2 bases from J, with 10 bases in between. DNA for the CDR3: TGTGCCAGCAGTTTCAAAGGGGGTAACACTGAAGCTTTCTTT. Translating gives CASSFKGGNTEAFF.

The chain links TRBV5-1 to TRBJ2-2; the D gene is possibly TRBD2 (7 bases). Per the germline V gene, CDR1 is SGHRS and CDR2 is YFSETQ. There are 15 residues in the CDR3. Trimming stripped 2 bases from V and 3 bases from J, with 11 bases between. CDR3 bases: TGCGCCAGCAGCTTCCGGGGGGCGGACACCGGGGAGCTGTTTTTT. Translating gives CASSFRGADTGELFF.

The genes are TRBV7-9 and TRBJ2-1; 7 bases agree with TRBD2. This CDR3 is 15 amino acids long. Germline trimming cut 1 base from V and 3 bases from J; bases unmatched to any gene: 3. Looked up from germline, CDR1 is SEHNR and CDR2 is FQNEAQ (reference sequence). CDR3 DNA sequence: TGTGCCAGCAGCTTAGAGCGGGGCAACTACAATGAGCAGTTCTTC. This encodes CASSLERGNYNEQFF.

V usage is TRBV10-3 and J usage is TRBJ2-2, with 8 bases fitting TRBD1. The CDR3 runs to 16 residues. J lost 1 base, V lost 2 bases, and 3 bases had no gene match. Germline loops: CDR1 ENHRY, CDR2 SYGVKD. This CDR3 reads CAISEAGTGNTGELFF. CDR3 sequence (DNA): TGTGCCATCAGTGAGGCCGGGACAGGGAACACCGGGGAGCTGTTTTTT.

This clone was picked up one time. The chain uses TRBV7-3 and TRBJ2-7; possibly TRBD1 for D (6 bases). The CDR3 runs to 12 residues. With 5 bases removed from V and 5 bases from J, the gap between germline ends came to 10 bases. The germline gives CDR1 SGHTA, CDR2 FQGTGA. The CDR3 DNA sequence: TGTGCCAGCAGCAAACAGGGTCACGAGCAGTACTTC. Encoded protein: CASSKQGHEQYF.